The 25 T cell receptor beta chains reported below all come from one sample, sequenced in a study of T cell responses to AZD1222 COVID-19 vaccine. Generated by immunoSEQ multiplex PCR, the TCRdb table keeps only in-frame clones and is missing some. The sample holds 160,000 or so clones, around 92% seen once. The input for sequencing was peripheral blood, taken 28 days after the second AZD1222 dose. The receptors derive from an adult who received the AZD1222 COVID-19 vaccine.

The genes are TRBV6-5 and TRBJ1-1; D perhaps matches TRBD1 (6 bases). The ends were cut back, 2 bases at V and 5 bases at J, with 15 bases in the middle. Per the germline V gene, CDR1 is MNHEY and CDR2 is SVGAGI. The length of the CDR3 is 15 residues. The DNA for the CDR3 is TGTGCCAGCAGTTACCACAGGGAGTTTGGGACTGAAGCTTTCTTT. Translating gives CASSYHREFGTEAFF.

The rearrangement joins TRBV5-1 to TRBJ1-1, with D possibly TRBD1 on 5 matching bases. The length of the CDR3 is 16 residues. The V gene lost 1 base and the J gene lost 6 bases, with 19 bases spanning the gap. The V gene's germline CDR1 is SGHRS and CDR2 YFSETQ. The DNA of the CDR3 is TGCGCCAGCAGCTTGAGTCCGCAGGGTCAAGGGGCTGAAGCTTTCTTT. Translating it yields CASSLSPQGQGAEAFF.

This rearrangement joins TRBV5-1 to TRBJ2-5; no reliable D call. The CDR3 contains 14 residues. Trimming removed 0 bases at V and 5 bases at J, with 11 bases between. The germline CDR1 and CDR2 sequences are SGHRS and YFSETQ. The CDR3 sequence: CASSLAQKGETQYF. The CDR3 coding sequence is TGCGCCAGCAGCTTGGCTCAGAAAGGGGAGACCCAGTACTTC.

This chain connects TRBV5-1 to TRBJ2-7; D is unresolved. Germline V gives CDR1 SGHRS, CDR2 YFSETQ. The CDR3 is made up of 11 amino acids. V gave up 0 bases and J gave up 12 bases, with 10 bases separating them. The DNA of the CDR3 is TGCGCCAGCAGCTTGGGTGAGGTCAGGTACTTC. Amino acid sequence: CASSLGEVRYF.

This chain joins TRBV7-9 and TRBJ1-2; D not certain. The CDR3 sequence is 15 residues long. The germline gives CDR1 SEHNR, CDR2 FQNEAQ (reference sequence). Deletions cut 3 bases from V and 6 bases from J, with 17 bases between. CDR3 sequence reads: CASSFLPEGRNGYTF. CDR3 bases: TGTGCCAGCAGCTTCCTACCGGAGGGAAGAAATGGCTACACCTTC.

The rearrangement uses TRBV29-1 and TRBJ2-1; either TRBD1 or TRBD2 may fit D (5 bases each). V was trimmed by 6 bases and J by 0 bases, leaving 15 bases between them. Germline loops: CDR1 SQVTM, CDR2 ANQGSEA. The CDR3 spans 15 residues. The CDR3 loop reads CSVAMGVSSYNEQFF. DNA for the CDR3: TGCAGCGTAGCCATGGGGGTGAGCTCCTACAATGAGCAGTTCTTC.

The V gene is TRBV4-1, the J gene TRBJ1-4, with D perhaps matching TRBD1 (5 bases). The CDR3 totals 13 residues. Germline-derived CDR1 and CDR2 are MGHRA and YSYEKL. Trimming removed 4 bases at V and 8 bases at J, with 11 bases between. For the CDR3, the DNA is TGCGCCAGCAGCCTGGGGGTGGGCGAAAAACTGTTTTTT. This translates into CASSLGVGEKLFF.

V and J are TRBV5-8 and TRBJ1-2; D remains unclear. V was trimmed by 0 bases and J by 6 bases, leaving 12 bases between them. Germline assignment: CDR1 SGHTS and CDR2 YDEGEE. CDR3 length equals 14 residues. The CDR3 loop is CASSLVQSRDGYTF. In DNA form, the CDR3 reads TGTGCCAGCAGCTTGGTACAGTCACGGGATGGCTACACCTTC.

The CDR3 bases are TGTGCCAGCAGCGTAGACGGGGCCTACTCCTACGAGCAGTACTTC. Translated, it gives CASSVDGAYSYEQYF. The chain has TRBV9 and TRBJ2-7; D possibly matches TRBD1 or TRBD2 (5 bases each). V lost 0 bases to trimming and J lost 0 bases, with 10 bases between them. The germline CDR1 and CDR2 sequences are SGDLS and YYNGEE. CDR3 length: 15 residues.

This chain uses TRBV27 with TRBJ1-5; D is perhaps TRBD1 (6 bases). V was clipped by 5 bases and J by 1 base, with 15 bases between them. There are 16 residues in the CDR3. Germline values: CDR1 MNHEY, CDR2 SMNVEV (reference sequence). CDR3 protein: CASSPSGAGSNQPQHF. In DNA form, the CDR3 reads TGTGCCAGCAGTCCCTCGGGGGCAGGGAGCAATCAGCCCCAGCATTTT.

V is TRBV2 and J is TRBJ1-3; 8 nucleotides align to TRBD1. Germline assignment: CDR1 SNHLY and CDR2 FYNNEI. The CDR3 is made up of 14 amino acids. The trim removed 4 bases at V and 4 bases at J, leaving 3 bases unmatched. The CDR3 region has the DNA TGTGCCAGCAGTGCCCAGGGGGCGGGAAACACCATATATTTT. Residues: CASSAQGAGNTIYF. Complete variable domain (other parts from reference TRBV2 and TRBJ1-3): EPEVTQTPSHQVTQMGQEVILRCVPISNHLYFYWYRQILGQKVEFLVSFYNNEISEKSEIFDDQFSVERPDGSNFTLKIRSTKLEDSAMYFCASSAQGAGNTIYFGEGSWLTVV.

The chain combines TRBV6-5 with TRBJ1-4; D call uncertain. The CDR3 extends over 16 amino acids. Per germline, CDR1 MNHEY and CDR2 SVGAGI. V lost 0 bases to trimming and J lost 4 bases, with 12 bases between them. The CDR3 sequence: CASSYSGPPVNEKLFF. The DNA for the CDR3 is TGTGCCAGCAGTTACTCTGGGCCCCCGGTTAATGAAAAACTGTTTTTT.

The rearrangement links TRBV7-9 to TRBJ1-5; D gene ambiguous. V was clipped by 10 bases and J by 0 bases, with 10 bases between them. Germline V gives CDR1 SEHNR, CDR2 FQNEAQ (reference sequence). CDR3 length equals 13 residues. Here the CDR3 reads CAISQNSNQPQHF. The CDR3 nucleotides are TGTGCCATCTCACAGAATAGCAATCAGCCCCAGCATTTT.

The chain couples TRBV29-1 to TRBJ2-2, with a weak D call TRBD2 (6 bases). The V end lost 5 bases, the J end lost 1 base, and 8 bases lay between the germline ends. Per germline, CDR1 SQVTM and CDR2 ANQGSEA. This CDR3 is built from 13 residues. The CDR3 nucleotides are TGCAGCGTTTCGGGGGAGAACACCGGGGAGCTGTTTTTT. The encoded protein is CSVSGENTGELFF.

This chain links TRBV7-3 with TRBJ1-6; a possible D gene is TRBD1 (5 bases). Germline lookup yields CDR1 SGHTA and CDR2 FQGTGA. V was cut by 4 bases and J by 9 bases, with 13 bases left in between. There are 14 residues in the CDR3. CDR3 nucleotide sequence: TGTGCCAGCAGCTCCGGGACGTCTGGTTCACCCCTCCACTTT. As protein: CASSSGTSGSPLHF. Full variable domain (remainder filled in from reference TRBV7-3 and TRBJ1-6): GAGVSQTPSNKVTEKGKYVELRCDPISGHTALYWYRQSLGQGPEFLIYFQGTGAADDSGLPNDRFFAVRPEGSVSTLKIQRTERGDSAVYLCASSSGTSGSPLHFGNGTRLTVT.

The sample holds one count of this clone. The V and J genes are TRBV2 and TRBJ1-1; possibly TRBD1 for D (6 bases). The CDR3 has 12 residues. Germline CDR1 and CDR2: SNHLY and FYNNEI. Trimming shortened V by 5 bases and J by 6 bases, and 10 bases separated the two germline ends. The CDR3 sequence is CASSRGVAEAFF. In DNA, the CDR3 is TGTGCCAGCAGTAGGGGGGTAGCTGAAGCTTTCTTT.

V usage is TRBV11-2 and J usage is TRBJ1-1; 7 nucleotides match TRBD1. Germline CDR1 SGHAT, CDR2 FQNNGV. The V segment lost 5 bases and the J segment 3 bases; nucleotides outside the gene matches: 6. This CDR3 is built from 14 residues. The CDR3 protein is CASSRQGGDTEAFF. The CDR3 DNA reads TGTGCCAGCAGCCGTCAGGGGGGGGACACTGAAGCTTTCTTT.

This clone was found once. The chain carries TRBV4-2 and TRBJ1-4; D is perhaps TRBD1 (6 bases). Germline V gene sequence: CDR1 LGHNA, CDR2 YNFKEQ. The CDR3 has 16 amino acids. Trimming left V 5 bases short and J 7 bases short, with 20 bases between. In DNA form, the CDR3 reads TGTGCCAGCAGCTTAGAGAGGGGCAGAGGGGGTGAAAAACTGTTTTTT. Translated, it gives CASSLERGRGGEKLFF.

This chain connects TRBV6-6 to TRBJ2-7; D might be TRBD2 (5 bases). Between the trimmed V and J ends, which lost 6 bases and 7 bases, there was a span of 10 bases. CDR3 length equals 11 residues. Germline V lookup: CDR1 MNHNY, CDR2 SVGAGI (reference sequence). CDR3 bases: TGTGCCAGCAGGACCCCGGGGGAGCAGTACTTC. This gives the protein CASRTPGEQYF.

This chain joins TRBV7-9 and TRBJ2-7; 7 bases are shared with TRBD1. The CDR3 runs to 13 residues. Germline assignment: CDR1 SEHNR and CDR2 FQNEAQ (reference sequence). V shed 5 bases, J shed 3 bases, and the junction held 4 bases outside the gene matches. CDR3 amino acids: CASSPGQYYEQYF. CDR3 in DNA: TGTGCCAGCAGCCCGGGACAGTACTACGAGCAGTACTTC. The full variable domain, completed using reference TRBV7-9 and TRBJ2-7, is DTGVSQNPRHKITKRGQNVTFRCDPISEHNRLYWYRQTLGQGPEFLTYFQNEAQLEKSRLLSDRFSAERPKGSFSTLEIQRTEQGDSAMYLCASSPGQYYEQYFGPGTRLTVT.

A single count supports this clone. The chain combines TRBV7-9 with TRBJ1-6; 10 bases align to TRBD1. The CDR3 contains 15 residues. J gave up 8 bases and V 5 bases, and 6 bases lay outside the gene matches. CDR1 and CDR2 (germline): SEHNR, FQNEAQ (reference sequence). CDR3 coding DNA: TGTGCCAGCAGCCCTAGGACAGGGGGATATTCACCCCTCCACTTT. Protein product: CASSPRTGGYSPLHF.

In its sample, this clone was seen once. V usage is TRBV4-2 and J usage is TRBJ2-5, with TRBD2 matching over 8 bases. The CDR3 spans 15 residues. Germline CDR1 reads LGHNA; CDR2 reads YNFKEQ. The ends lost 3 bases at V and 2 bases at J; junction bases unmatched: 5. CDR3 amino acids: CASSHAGTRQETQYF. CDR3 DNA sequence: TGTGCCAGCAGCCACGCCGGGACTAGACAAGAGACCCAGTACTTC.

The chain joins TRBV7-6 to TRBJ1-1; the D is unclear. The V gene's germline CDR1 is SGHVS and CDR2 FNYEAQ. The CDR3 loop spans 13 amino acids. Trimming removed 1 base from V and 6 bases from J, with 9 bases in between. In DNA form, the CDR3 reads TGTGCCAGCAGCTTAGTTCAAGACGCTGAAGCTTTCTTT. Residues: CASSLVQDAEAFF.

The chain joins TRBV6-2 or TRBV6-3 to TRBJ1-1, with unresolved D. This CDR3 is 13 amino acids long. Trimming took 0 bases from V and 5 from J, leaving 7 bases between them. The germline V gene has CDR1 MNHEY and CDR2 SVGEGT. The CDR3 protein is CASSYSMGTEAFF. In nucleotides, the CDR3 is TGTGCCAGCAGTTACTCGATGGGTACTGAAGCTTTCTTT.

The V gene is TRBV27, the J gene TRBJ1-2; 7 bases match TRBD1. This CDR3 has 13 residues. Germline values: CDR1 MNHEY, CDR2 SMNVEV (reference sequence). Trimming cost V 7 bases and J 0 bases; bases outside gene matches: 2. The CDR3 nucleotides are TGTGCCAGCACGGACAGGCCTAACTATGGCTACACCTTC. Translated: CASTDRPNYGYTF.